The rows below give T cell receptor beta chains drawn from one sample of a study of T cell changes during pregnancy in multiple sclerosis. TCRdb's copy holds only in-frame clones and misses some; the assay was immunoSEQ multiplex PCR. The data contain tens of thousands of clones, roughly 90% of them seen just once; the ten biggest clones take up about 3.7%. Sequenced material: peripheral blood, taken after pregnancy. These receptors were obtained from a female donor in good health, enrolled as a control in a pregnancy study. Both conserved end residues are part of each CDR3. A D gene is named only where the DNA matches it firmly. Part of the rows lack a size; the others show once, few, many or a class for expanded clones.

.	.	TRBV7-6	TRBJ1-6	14	TGTGCCAGCAGGGGAGATTTTTATGGGTCACCCCTCCACTTT	CASRGDFYGSPLHF
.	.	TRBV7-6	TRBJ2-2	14	TGTGCCAGCAGCTTACTAGGGAACACCGGGGAGCTGTTTTTT	CASSLLGNTGELFF
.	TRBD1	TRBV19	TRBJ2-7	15	TGTGCCAGTAGTTTAACCGGGACAGGATCCTACGAGCAGTACTTC	CASSLTGTGSYEQYF
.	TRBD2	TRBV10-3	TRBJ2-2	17	TGTGCCATCAGTGATGAGACTAGCGGGAGCCCAAGGGGGGAGCTGTTTTTT	CAISDETSGSPRGELFF
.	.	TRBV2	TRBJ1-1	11	TGTGCCAGCAGGGAGGGTCCTGAAGCTTTCTTT	CASREGPEAFF
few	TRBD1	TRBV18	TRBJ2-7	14	TGTGCCAGCTCACGCCCGGACAGGCCCTACGAGCAGTACTTC	CASSRPDRPYEQYF
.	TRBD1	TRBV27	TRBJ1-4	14	TGTGCCAGCAGTCTCGGCTTACAGGGGCAAAAACTGTTTTTT	CASSLGLQGQKLFF
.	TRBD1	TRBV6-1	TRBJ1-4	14	TGTGCCAGCAGTGGGTCCAGGGGGCAAGAAAAACTGTTTTTT	CASSGSRGQEKLFF
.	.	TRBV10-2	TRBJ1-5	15	TGCGCCAGCAGTTTAAATCGGGGTGAGGATCAGCCCCAGCATTTT	CASSLNRGEDQPQHF
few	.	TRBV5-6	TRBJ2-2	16	TGTGCCAGCAGCTTGGTAGGGGGGGCAACCACCGGGGAGCTGTTTTTT	CASSLVGGATTGELFF
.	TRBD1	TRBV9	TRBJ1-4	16	TGTGCCAGCAGCGTCACGCCGGGGACAGGGGTCGAAAAACTGTTTTTT	CASSVTPGTGVEKLFF
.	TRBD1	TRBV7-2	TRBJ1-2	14	TGTGCCAGCAGCCCCCGGACAGGGGGCTATGGCTACACCTTC	CASSPRTGGYGYTF
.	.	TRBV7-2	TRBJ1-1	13	TGTGCCAGCAGCCCTTCCACTATGACTGAAGCTTTCTTT	CASSPSTMTEAFF
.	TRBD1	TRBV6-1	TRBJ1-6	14	TGTGCCAGCACTCTGGGACAGCAGAATTCACCCCTCCACTTT	CASTLGQQNSPLHF
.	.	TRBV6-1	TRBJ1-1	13	TGTGCCAGCAGGGTCGACAGACCCACTGAAGCTTTCTTT	CASRVDRPTEAFF
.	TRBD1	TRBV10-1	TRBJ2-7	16	TGCGCCAGCAGTTCACTCGACAGGGGGGTTGCCGACGAGCAGTACTTC	CASSSLDRGVADEQYF
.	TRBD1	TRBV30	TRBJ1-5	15	TGTGCCTGGAGCCTCTCCGGGACAGCCAATCAGCCCCAGCATTTT	CAWSLSGTANQPQHF
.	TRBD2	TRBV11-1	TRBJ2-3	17	TGTGCCAGCAGCTTAGGCCCAGGAGCGGGAGGGCCAGATACGCAGTATTTT	CASSLGPGAGGPDTQYF
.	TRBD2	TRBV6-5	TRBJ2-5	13	TGTGCCAGCAGTTCCAGCGGGGAAGGGACCCAGTACTTC	CASSSSGEGTQYF
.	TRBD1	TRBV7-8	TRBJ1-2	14	TGTGCCAGCAGCTTAGGAGGGGGCAACTATGGCTACACCTTC	CASSLGGGNYGYTF
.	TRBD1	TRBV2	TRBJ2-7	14	TGTGCCAGCAGGCCCGGGACAGCTGGCTACGAGCAGTACTTC	CASRPGTAGYEQYF
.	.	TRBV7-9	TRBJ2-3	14	TGTGCCAGCAGCTTGATTACTCTTGCCGATACGCAGTATTTT	CASSLITLADTQYF
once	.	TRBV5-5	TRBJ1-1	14	TGTGCCAGCAGCTCGGACAGAATGAACACTGAAGCTTTCTTT	CASSSDRMNTEAFF
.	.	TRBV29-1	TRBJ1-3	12	TGCAGCGGAACGAGCTCTGGAAACACCATATATTTT	CSGTSSGNTIYF
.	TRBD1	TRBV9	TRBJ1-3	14	TGTGCCAGCAGCGCAGGGGGTCGTCAAAACACCATATATTTT	CASSAGGRQNTIYF
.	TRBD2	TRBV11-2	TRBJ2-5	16	TGTGCCAGCAGCCCGACGACTAGCGGGCTAAAAGAGACCCAGTACTTC	CASSPTTSGLKETQYF
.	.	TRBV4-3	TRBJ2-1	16	TGCGCCAGCAGCCTCGGTTTTATGAACTCCTACAATGAGCAGTTCTTC	CASSLGFMNSYNEQFF
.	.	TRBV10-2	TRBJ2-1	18	TGCGCCAGCAGTGAGTCGTCTATTGTGTTTAGCTCCTACAATGAGCAGTTCTTC	CASSESSIVFSSYNEQFF
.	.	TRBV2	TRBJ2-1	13	TGTGCCAGCAGCGAGTCCCCGAGCGATGAGCAGTTCTTC	CASSESPSDEQFF
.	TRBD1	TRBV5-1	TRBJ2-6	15	TGCGCCAGCAGCCAAGGGGGCGCTGGGGCCAACGTCCTGACTTTC	CASSQGGAGANVLTF
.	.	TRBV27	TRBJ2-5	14	TGTGCCAGCAGTTGGGGTAGCGGAGAAGAGACCCAGTACTTC	CASSWGSGEETQYF
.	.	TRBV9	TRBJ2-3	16	TGTGCCAGCAGCGCTTCTGGACAGATCTACACAGATACGCAGTATTTT	CASSASGQIYTDTQYF
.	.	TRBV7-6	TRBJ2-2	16	TGTGCCAGCAGCTTATATACGGACATTAACACCGGGGAGCTGTTTTTT	CASSLYTDINTGELFF
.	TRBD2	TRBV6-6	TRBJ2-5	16	TGTGCCAGCAGTTACTGGTTAGCGGGAGGCCACGAGACCCAGTACTTC	CASSYWLAGGHETQYF
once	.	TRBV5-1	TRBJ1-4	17	TGCGCCAGCAGCTCACTGACAGGAGTCTCAACTAATGAAAAACTGTTTTTT	CASSSLTGVSTNEKLFF
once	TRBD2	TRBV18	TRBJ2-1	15	TGTGCCAGCTCACCATCGAGCGGGAGTTACAATGAGCAGTTCTTC	CASSPSSGSYNEQFF
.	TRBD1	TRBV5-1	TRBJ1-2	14	TGCGCCAGCAGCTTGGTGCAGGGGGCGCTGGGCTACACCTTC	CASSLVQGALGYTF
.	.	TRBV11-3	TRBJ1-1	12	TGTGCCAGCAGCTTAGTCTCGACTGAAGCTTTCTTT	CASSLVSTEAFF
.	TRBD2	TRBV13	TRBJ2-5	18	TGTGCCAGCAGCTTAGGCCGGCTAGCGGGAGATCGCGGGGAGACCCAGTACTTC	CASSLGRLAGDRGETQYF
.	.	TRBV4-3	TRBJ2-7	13	TGCGCCAGCAGCCAAGACTTCTTCTACGAGCAGTACTTC	CASSQDFFYEQYF
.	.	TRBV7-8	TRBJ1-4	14	TGTGCCAGCAGCTTAGTCAGGGAAGGCGAAAAACTGTTTTTT	CASSLVREGEKLFF
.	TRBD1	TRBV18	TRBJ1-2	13	TGTGCCAGCTCACTCCCGACAGGGATTGGCTACACCTTC	CASSLPTGIGYTF
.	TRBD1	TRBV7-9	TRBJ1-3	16	TGTGCCAGCAGCTCCCCGGGACAGGGAGCTGGAAACACCATATATTTT	CASSSPGQGAGNTIYF
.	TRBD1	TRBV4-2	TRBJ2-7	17	TGTGCCAGCAGCCCCCAACTCGACAGGGCAAACTCCTACGAGCAGTACTTC	CASSPQLDRANSYEQYF
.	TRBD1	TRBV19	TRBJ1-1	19	TGTGCCAGTCGGAGCCTTCAGGGGGCTCATCCCGTTATGAACACTGAAGCTTTCTTT	CASRSLQGAHPVMNTEAFF
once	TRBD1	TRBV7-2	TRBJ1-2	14	TGTGCCAGCAGCTTAGACAGGGGAAACTATGGCTACACCTTC	CASSLDRGNYGYTF
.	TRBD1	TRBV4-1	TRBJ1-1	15	TGCGCCAGCAGCATCCAACAGGGGGCGTCAAGTGAAGCTTTCTTT	CASSIQQGASSEAFF
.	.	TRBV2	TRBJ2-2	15	TGTGCCAGCATTCTGGGACTTACGAACACCGGGGAGCTGTTTTTT	CASILGLTNTGELFF
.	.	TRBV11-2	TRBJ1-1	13	TGTGCCAGCAGCTTAGATCGACTCTCTGAAGCTTTCTTT	CASSLDRLSEAFF
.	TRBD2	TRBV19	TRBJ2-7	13	TGTGCCAGTAGTACGACCCCGGGGGGCGAGCAGTACTTC	CASSTTPGGEQYF
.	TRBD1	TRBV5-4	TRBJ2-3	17	TGTGCCAGCAGCTTGTATCCCGGGGACAGTTCCACAGATACGCAGTATTTT	CASSLYPGDSSTDTQYF
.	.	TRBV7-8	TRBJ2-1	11	TGTGCCAGCAGCCCATACAATGAGCAGTTCTTC	CASSPYNEQFF